This TCR beta chain derives from a study of T cells after posttransplantation cyclophosphamide. Findings of the study overall: Recipient CMV seropositivity and CMV reactivation strongly tracked TRB clonality. TRB overlap between skin or GI tissue T cells and blood was limited.

Assay: immunoSEQ multiplex PCR; the TCRdb copy retains only in-frame clones and omits some. The sample is made up of roughly 8,000 clones, none counted only once. Busulfan-fludarabine conditioning, marrow transplant, and cyclophosphamide on days +3 and +4 were administered. Trimming cost V 4 bases and J 2 bases; bases outside gene matches: 6. Germline CDR1 reads MDHEN; CDR2 reads SYDVKM. This CDR3 is built from 16 residues. Ten or more counts support this clone. The antigen remains undetermined. The rearrangement uses TRBV28 and TRBJ2-1; 9 positions agree with TRBD2. The sample was PBMCs, taken after allogeneic stem cell transplant with posttransplant cyclophosphamide. The TCR was taken from a female patient between 50 and 59 years old who received an allogeneic stem cell transplant from a related donor, was CMV-positive, and had no GVHD. The graft donor may have contributed some T cells. The CDR3 DNA sequence: TGTGCCAGCAGTTCACCCGGGACTAGCCCCTACAATGAGCAGTTCTTC. Protein: CASSSPGTSPYNEQFF.